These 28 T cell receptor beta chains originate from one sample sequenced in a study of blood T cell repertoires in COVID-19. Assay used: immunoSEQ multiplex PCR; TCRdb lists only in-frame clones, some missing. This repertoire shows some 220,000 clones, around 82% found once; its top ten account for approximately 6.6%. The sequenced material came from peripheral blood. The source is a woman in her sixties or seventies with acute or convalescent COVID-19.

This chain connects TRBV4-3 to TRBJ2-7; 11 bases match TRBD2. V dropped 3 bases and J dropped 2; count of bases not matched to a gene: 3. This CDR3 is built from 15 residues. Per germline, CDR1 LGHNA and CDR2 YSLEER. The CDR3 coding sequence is TGCGCCAGCAGCCAGCTAGCGGGGGGACCCTACGAGCAGTACTTC. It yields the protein CASSQLAGGPYEQYF.

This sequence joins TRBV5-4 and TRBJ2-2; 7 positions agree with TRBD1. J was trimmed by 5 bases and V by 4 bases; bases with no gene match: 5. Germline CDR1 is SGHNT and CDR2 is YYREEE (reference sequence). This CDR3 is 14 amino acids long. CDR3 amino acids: CASSLTGETGELFF. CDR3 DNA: TGTGCCAGCAGCCTTACAGGGGAGACCGGGGAGCTGTTTTTT.

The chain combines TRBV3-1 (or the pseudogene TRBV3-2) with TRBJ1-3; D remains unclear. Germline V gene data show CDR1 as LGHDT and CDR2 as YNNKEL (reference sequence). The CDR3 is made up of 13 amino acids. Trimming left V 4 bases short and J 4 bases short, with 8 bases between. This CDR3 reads CASSPGGGNTIYF. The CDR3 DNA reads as TGTGCCAGCAGCCCGGGTGGAGGAAACACCATATATTTT.

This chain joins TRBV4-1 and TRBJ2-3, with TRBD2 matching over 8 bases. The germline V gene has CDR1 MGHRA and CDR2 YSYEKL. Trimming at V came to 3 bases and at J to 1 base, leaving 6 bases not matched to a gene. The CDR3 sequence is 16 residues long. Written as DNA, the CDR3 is TGCGCCAGCAGCCAGGCACGGGGGGGCGGCACAGATACGCAGTATTTT. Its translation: CASSQARGGGTDTQYF.

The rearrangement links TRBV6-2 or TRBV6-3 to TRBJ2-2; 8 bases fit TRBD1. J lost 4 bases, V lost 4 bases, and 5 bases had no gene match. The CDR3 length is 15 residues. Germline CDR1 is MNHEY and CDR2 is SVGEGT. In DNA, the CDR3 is TGTGCCAGCAGTTTAAGTCAGGGGGCCACCGGGGAGCTGTTTTTT. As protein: CASSLSQGATGELFF.

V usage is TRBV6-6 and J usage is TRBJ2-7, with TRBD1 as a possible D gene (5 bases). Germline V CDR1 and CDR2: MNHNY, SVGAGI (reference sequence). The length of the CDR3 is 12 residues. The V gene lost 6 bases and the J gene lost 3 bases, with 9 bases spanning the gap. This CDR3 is CASSPTGYEQYF. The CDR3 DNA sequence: TGTGCCAGCAGCCCTACAGGCTACGAGCAGTACTTC.

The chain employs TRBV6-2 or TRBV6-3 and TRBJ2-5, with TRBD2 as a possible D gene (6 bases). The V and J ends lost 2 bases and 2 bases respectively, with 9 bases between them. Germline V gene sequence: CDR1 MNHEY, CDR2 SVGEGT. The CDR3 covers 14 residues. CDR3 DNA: TGTGCCAGCAGTTACGCGGGGCAGCAAGAGACCCAGTACTTC. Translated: CASSYAGQQETQYF.

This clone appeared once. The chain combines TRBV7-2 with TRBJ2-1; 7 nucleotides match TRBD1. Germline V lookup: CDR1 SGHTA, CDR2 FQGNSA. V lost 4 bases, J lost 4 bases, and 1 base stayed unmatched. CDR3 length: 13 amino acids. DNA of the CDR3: TGTGCCAGCAGCTCGGACAGGTACAATGAGCAGTTCTTC. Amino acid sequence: CASSSDRYNEQFF. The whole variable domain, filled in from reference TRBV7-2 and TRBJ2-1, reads GAGVSQSPSNKVTEKGKDVELRCDPISGHTALYWYRQSLGQGLEFLIYFQGNSAPDKSGLPSDRFSAERTGGSVSTLTIQRTQQEDSAVYLCASSSDRYNEQFFGPGTRLTVL.

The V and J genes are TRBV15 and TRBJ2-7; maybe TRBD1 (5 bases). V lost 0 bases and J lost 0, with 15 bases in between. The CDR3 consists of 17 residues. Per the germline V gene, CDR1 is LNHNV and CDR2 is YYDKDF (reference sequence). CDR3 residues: CATSRDPTRVGSYEQYF. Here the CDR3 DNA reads TGTGCCACCAGCAGAGATCCCACCAGGGTTGGCTCCTACGAGCAGTACTTC. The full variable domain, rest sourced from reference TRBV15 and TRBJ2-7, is DAMVIQNPRYQVTQFGKPVTLSCSQTLNHNVMYWYQQKSSQAPKLLFHYYDKDFNNEADTPDNFQSRRPNTSFCFLDIRSPGLGDTAMYLCATSRDPTRVGSYEQYFGPGTRLTVT.

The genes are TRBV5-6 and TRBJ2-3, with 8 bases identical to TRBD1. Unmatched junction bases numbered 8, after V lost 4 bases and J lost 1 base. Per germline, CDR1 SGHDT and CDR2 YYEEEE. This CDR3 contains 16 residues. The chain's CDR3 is CASSPWTGWGTDTQYF. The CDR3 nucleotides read TGTGCCAGCAGCCCCTGGACAGGGTGGGGCACAGATACGCAGTATTTT.

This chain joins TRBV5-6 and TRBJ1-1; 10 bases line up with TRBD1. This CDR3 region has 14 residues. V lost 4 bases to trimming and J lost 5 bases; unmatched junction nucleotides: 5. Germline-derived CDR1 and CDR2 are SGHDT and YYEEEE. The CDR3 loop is CASSNDRGLTEAFF. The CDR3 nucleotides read TGTGCCAGCAGCAATGACAGGGGGCTTACTGAAGCTTTCTTT.

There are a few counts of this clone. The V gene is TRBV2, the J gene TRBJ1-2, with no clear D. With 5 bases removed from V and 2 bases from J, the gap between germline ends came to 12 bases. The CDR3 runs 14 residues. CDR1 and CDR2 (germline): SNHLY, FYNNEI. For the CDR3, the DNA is TGTGCCAGCAGTCCCCAGCGGGAGAACTATGGCTACACCTTC. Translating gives CASSPQRENYGYTF. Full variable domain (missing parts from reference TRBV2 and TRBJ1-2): EPEVTQTPSHQVTQMGQEVILRCVPISNHLYFYWYRQILGQKVEFLVSFYNNEISEKSEIFDDQFSVERPDGSNFTLKIRSTKLEDSAMYFCASSPQRENYGYTFGSGTRLTVV.

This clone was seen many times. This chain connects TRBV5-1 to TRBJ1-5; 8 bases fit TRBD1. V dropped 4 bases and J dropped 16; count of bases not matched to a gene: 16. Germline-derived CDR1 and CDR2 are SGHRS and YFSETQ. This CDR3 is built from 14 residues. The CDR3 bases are TGCGCCAGCAGCCCAGGACAGGGTACCCTCCCCCTCCATTTT. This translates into CASSPGQGTLPLHF.

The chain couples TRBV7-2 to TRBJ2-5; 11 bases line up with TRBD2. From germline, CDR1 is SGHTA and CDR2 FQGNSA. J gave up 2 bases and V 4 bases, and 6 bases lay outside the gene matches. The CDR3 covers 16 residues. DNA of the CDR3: TGTGCCAGCAGCTCCGGGTCTAGCGGGGGGCAAGAGACCCAGTACTTC. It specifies CASSSGSSGGQETQYF.

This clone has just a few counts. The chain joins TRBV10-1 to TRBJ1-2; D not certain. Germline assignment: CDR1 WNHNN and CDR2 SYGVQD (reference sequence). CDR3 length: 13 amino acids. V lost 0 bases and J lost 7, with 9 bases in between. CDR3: CASSESAASGYTF. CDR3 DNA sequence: TGCGCCAGCAGTGAGTCAGCAGCGTCTGGCTACACCTTC.

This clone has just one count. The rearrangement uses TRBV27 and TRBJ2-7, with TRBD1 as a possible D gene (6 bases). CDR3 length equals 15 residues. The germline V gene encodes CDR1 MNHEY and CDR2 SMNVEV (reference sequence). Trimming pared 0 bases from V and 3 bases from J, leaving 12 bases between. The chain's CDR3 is CASSLSGGFNYEQYF. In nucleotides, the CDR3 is TGTGCCAGCAGTTTATCTGGGGGCTTTAACTACGAGCAGTACTTC.

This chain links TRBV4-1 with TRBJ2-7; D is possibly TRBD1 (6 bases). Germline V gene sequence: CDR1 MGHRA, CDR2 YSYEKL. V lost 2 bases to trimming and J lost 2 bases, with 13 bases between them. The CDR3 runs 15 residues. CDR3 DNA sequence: TGCGCCAGCAGCCAAACCGGGACAATTACCTACGAGCAGTACTTC. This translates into CASSQTGTITYEQYF.

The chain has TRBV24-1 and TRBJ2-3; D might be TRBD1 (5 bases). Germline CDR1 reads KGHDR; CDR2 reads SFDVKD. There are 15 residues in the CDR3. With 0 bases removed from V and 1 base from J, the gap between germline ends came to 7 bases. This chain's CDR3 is CATSDLGAGTDTQYF. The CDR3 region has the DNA TGTGCCACCAGTGATTTGGGGGCGGGCACAGATACGCAGTATTTT.

The CDR3 region is CASSYPSGGKETQYF. In DNA, the CDR3 is TGTGCCAGCAGTTACCCTAGCGGGGGCAAAGAGACCCAGTACTTC. The rearrangement joins TRBV6-2 or TRBV6-3 to TRBJ2-5, with TRBD2 matching over 10 bases. Germline CDR1 reads MNHEY; CDR2 reads SVGEGT. J gave up 3 bases and V 2 bases, and 3 bases lay outside the gene matches. The length of the CDR3 is 15 residues.

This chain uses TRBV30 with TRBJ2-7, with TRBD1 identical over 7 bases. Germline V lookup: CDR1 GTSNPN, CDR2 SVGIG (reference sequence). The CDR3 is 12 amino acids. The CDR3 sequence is CAIQGPFYEQYF. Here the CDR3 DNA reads TGTGCTATACAGGGGCCATTCTACGAGCAGTACTTC.

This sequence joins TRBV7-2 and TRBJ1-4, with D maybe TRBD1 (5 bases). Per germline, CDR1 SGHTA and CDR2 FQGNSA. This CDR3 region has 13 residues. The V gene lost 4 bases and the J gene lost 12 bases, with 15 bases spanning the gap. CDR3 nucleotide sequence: TGTGCCAGCAGCTCTGGGGGGGGAATTGAACTGTTTTTT. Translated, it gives CASSSGGGIELFF.

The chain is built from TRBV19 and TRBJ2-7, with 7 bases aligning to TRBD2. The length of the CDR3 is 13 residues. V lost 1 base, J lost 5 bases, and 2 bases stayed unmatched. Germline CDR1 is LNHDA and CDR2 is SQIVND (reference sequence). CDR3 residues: CASSIAGGDEQYF. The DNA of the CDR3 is TGTGCCAGTAGTATAGCGGGGGGTGACGAGCAGTACTTC.

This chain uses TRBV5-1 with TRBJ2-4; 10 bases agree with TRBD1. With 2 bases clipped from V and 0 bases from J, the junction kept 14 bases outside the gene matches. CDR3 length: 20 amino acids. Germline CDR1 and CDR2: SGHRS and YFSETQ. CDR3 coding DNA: TGCGCCAGCAGCTTTACCCCCGGGACAGGGGCCATGCTAGCCAAAAACATTCAGTACTTC. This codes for CASSFTPGTGAMLAKNIQYF.

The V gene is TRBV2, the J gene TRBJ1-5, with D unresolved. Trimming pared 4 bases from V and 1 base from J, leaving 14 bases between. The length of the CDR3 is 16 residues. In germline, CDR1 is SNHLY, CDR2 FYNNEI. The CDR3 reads CASSARSGRSNQPQHF. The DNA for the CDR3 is TGTGCCAGCAGTGCAAGGAGTGGTCGGAGCAATCAGCCCCAGCATTTT.

The CDR3 sequence is CASSLDRVRTDTQYF. The CDR3 DNA follows: TGTGCCAGCAGCTTAGATCGGGTCCGCACAGATACGCAGTATTTT. The chain joins TRBV11-3 to TRBJ2-3; the D is unclear. There are 15 residues in the CDR3. The germline V gene encodes CDR1 SGHNT and CDR2 YENEEA. V was shortened by 0 bases and J by 1 base, with 8 bases between the two germline ends.

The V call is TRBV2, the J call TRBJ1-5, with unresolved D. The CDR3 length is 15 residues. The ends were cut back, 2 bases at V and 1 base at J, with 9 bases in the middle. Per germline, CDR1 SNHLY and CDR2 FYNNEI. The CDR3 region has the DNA TGTGCCAGCAGTGAACTGGGCCAAAGCAATCAGCCCCAGCATTTT. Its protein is CASSELGQSNQPQHF.

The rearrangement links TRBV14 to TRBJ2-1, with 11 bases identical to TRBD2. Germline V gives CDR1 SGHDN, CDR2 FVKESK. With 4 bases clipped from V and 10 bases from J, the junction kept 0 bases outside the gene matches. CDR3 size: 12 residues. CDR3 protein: CASSLAGGEQFF. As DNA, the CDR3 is TGTGCCAGCAGCCTAGCGGGGGGGGAGCAGTTCTTC.

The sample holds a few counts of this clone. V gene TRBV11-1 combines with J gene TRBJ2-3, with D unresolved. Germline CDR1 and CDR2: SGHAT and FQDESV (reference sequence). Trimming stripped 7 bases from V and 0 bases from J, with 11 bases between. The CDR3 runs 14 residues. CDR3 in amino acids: CASTTRPSTDTQYF. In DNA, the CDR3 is TGTGCCAGCACCACGCGCCCTAGCACAGATACGCAGTATTTT.